This T cell receptor beta chain came from a study of cytomegalovirus exposure and HLA in healthy donors. Vbeta (60) and Jbeta (13) primers were used in the PCR. Profiling relied on immunoSEQ multiplex PCR, and the TCRdb table lists in-frame clones only, not all of them. The table lists approximately 140,000 clones, 55% to 80% of them singletons. The CDR3 length is 16 residues. Germline CDR1 SGHTA, CDR2 FQGNSA. Trimming cost V 0 bases and J 10 bases; bases outside gene matches: 13. This TCR was recovered from a woman aged 35 to 49 in good health and CMV-seronegative. The chain combines TRBV7-2 with TRBJ1-1; the match to TRBD1 covers 8 bases. The sample taken for sequencing was PBMCs. In DNA form, the CDR3 reads TGTGCCAGCAGCTTAGCCTCTTTAGGGGGACAGGCGACAGCTTTCTTT. Protein: CASSLASLGGQATAFF.